This T cell receptor (beta chain) comes out of a study of blood T cell repertoires in COVID-19. About the research overall: The origin of the acute and convalescent COVID-19 samples was the United States, Italy and Spain. T cells, B-cell-depleted T cells, or PBMCs provided the cDNA or gDNA that served as material.

Original processing methods: Amplification of reference gene primers provided the estimated nucleated cell counts. Produced via immunoSEQ multiplex PCR; TCRdb's table is partial and in-frame only. V, J and clone size are taken as reported in that table, and D and trimming were inferred from the DNA itself. The sample carries roughly 260,000 clones, roughly 82% recorded once. Sequenced material: peripheral blood. The receptor's source is a woman aged 65 to 85 with acute or convalescent COVID-19.

The CDR3 protein is CAWSVIQDTQYF. CDR3 nucleotide sequence: TGTGCCTGGAGTGTAATTCAAGATACGCAGTATTTT. The chain links TRBV30 to TRBJ2-3; D is unclear. The CDR3 sequence is 12 residues long. V gave up 0 bases and J gave up 5 bases, with 6 bases separating them. Looked up from germline, CDR1 is GTSNPN and CDR2 is SVGIG (reference sequence).